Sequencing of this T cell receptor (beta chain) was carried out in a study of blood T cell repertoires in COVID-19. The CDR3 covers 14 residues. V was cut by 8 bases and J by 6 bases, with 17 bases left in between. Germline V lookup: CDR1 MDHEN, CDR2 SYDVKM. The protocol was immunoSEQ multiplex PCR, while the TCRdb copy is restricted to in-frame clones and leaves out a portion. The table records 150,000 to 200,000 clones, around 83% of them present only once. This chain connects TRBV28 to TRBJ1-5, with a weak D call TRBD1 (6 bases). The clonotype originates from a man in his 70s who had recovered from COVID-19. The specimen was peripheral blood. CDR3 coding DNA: TGTGCCAGCCGAGGGGGGGGGCAGGTTCAGCCCCAGCATTTT. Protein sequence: CASRGGGQVQPQHF.